A selection of T cell receptor beta chains follows, all from one sample in a study of T cells in Graves' hyperthyroidism and ophthalmopathy. One entry per CDR3 protein, called by TCRdb with MiXCR from the multiplex PCR reads. The table shows 450,000 to 700,000 distinct CDR3 sequences, with around 46% occurring only once. Sequencing was performed on peripheral blood or thyroid tissue (not recorded which). These receptors came from an adult woman with Graves' disease, either hyperthyroidism or ophthalmopathy (not recorded which). The CDR3 runs from the conserved cysteine through the conserved F or W. D genes are given only for firm matches. Some rows mark clone size as missing; the rest say once, few, many or name a class of expanded clone.

V: TRBV7-7; J: TRBJ2-1; size: .; D: TRBD2; CDR3: CASSSGTSGYNEQFF; DNA: TGTGCTAGCAGCTCGGGGACTAGCGGGTACAATGAGCAGTTCTTC
V: TRBV7-2; J: TRBJ2-7; size: many; D: .; CDR3: CASSLAGTTSYEQYF; DNA: TGTGCCAGCAGCTTAGCGGGGACCACCTCCTACGAGCAGTACTTC
V: TRBV27; J: TRBJ2-2; size: .; D: .; CDR3: CASSHRPLGGGELFF; DNA: TGTGCCAGCAGTCACAGGCCCCTGGGTGGCGGGGAGCTGTTTTTT
V: TRBV15; J: TRBJ1-3; size: .; D: .; CDR3: CATSSGGGNTIYF; DNA: TGTGCCACCAGCTCGGGGGGTGGAAACACCATATATTTT
V: TRBV18; J: TRBJ2-7; size: .; D: .; CDR3: CASSPGSAAYEQYF; DNA: TGTGCCAGCTCACCCGGATCAGCGGCCTACGAGCAGTACTTC
V: TRBV15; J: TRBJ2-5; size: .; D: TRBD2; CDR3: CATSPRGRTSVDGGIKTQYF; DNA: TGTGCCACCAGCCCCCGGGGGCGGACTAGCGTTGATGGGGGTATAAAGACCCAGTACTTC
V: TRBV6-5; J: TRBJ1-6; size: .; D: .; CDR3: CASSSTAGFSPLHF; DNA: TGTGCCAGCAGCTCAACCGCAGGGTTTTCACCCCTCCACTTT
V: TRBV29-1; J: TRBJ2-2; size: .; D: TRBD2; CDR3: CSVGGTTGELFF; DNA: TGCAGCGTGGGGGGGACCACCGGGGAGCTGTTTTTT
V: TRBV2; J: TRBJ1-1; size: many; D: .; CDR3: CASRYTGYTEAFF; DNA: TGTGCCAGCAGGTATACAGGTTACACTGAAGCTTTCTTT
V: TRBV27; J: TRBJ1-4; size: few; D: TRBD1; CDR3: CAGSTTRTGDEKLFF; DNA: TGTGCCGGCAGCACGACCCGGACAGGGGATGAAAAACTGTTTTTT
V: TRBV20-1; J: TRBJ2-2; size: .; D: TRBD2; CDR3: CSAPGLAFSGELFF; DNA: TGCAGTGCACCGGGACTAGCGTTCTCCGGGGAGCTGTTTTTT
V: TRBV12-3/TRBV12-4; J: TRBJ2-5; size: .; D: .; CDR3: CASSLNGKETQYF; DNA: TGTGCCAGCAGTTTGAACGGGAAAGAGACCCAGTACTTC
V: TRBV7-9; J: TRBJ2-7; size: .; D: .; CDR3: CASSPHSSRGFGEQYF; DNA: TGTGCCAGCAGTCCCCACTCATCGAGGGGGTTCGGCGAGCAGTACTTC
V: TRBV7-2; J: TRBJ2-7; size: .; D: .; CDR3: CASTSGAAPNEQYF; DNA: TGTGCCAGCACCTCTGGGGCGGCTCCCAACGAGCAGTACTTC
V: TRBV9; J: TRBJ1-1; size: .; D: TRBD1; CDR3: CASSVVSGTGSDTEAFF; DNA: TGTGCCAGCAGCGTTGTCTCCGGGACAGGGTCGGACACTGAAGCTTTCTTT
V: TRBV7-9; J: TRBJ2-7; size: .; D: TRBD1; CDR3: CASSVEVNRGQGEQYF; DNA: TGTGCCAGCAGCGTTGAAGTTAACAGGGGGCAAGGGGAGCAGTACTTC
V: TRBV7-9; J: TRBJ1-3; size: many; D: .; CDR3: CASHPRGSGNTIYF; DNA: TGTGCCAGTCACCCGAGGGGCTCTGGAAACACCATATATTTT
V: TRBV29-1; J: TRBJ1-1; size: .; D: TRBD1; CDR3: CSGFSRGQGTEAFF; DNA: TGCAGCGGATTTTCCAGGGGGCAGGGCACTGAAGCTTTCTTT
V: TRBV10-3; J: TRBJ2-2; size: many; D: TRBD1; CDR3: CAVLDRANTGELFF; DNA: TGTGCCGTTCTGGACAGGGCGAACACCGGGGAGCTGTTTTTT
V: TRBV19; J: TRBJ2-1; size: many; D: TRBD2; CDR3: CASSIAGGVWNEQFF; DNA: TGTGCCAGTAGTATAGCGGGAGGGGTATGGAATGAGCAGTTCTTC
V: TRBV7-9; J: TRBJ1-4; size: .; D: .; CDR3: CASSFPGTRGQRRQEKLFF; DNA: TGTGCCAGCAGCTTCCCCGGGACTAGGGGTCAGCGAAGACAGGAAAAACTGTTTTTT
V: TRBV5-5; J: TRBJ1-5; size: many; D: .; CDR3: CASSRDRPNQPQHF; DNA: TGTGCCAGTTCTCGGGACCGCCCAAATCAGCCCCAGCATTTT
V: TRBV2; J: TRBJ1-1; size: .; D: .; CDR3: CASSERTENTEAFF; DNA: TGTGCCAGCAGTGAAAGGACAGAAAACACTGAAGCTTTCTTT
V: TRBV20-1; J: TRBJ1-3; size: .; D: .; CDR3: CSAGNHRAGNTIYF; DNA: TGCAGTGCTGGAAATCACAGGGCTGGAAACACCATATATTTT
V: TRBV20-1; J: TRBJ2-7; size: .; D: TRBD2; CDR3: CSALRREGGYEQYF; DNA: TGCAGTGCCCTTAGGCGGGAGGGGGGCTACGAGCAGTACTTC
V: TRBV13; J: TRBJ1-5; size: .; D: TRBD1; CDR3: CASKDRANQPQHF; DNA: TGTGCCAGCAAGGACAGGGCCAATCAGCCCCAGCATTTT
V: TRBV20-1; J: TRBJ2-5; size: many; D: .; CDR3: CSGEFQETQYF; DNA: TGCAGTGGGGAGTTCCAAGAGACCCAGTACTTC
V: TRBV5-1; J: TRBJ2-5; size: many; D: TRBD1; CDR3: CASSLFLQGEETQYF; DNA: TGCGCCAGCAGCTTATTCCTCCAGGGGGAGGAGACCCAGTACTTC
V: TRBV12-3/TRBV12-4; J: TRBJ2-5; size: many; D: TRBD1; CDR3: CASSTPTGTGIETQYF; DNA: TGTGCCAGCAGTACACCCACCGGGACAGGGATCGAGACCCAGTACTTC
V: TRBV27; J: TRBJ1-5; size: many; D: .; CDR3: CASSPGPLTHQPQHF; DNA: TGTGCCAGCAGCCCCGGTCCTCTCACCCATCAGCCCCAGCATTTT
V: TRBV7-6; J: TRBJ1-5; size: .; D: .; CDR3: CASSLEVRQPQHF; DNA: TGTGCCAGCAGCTTGGAGGTCAGGCAGCCCCAGCATTTT
V: TRBV7-9; J: TRBJ1-2; size: .; D: .; CDR3: CASSLQLGGGYGYTF; DNA: TGTGCCAGCAGCCTACAACTAGGGGGAGGCTATGGCTACACCTTC
V: TRBV5-1; J: TRBJ1-1; size: many; D: TRBD1; CDR3: CASSSGQGAGNTEAFF; DNA: TGCGCCAGCAGCTCGGGACAGGGGGCCGGGAACACTGAAGCTTTCTTT
V: TRBV7-9; J: TRBJ2-7; size: .; D: TRBD2; CDR3: CASSPPSGRMGGEQYF; DNA: TGTGCCAGCAGCCCTCCTAGCGGGAGGATGGGGGGGGAGCAGTACTTC
V: TRBV5-1; J: TRBJ2-5; size: many; D: TRBD2; CDR3: CASRKRTSGRQETQYF; DNA: TGCGCCAGCAGAAAGAGGACTAGCGGGAGGCAAGAGACCCAGTACTTC
V: TRBV10-3; J: TRBJ2-7; size: .; D: TRBD2; CDR3: CAISEAGGDEQYF; DNA: TGTGCCATCAGTGAGGCGGGAGGTGACGAGCAGTACTTC
V: TRBV15; J: TRBJ2-3; size: few; D: .; CDR3: CATSKEGRPDTQYF; DNA: TGTGCCACCAGCAAGGAAGGGAGGCCAGATACGCAGTATTTT
V: TRBV9; J: TRBJ2-3; size: once; D: TRBD2; CDR3: CASSEGLAGGDTQYF; DNA: TGTGCCAGCAGCGAGGGACTAGCGGGAGGAGATACGCAGTATTTT
V: TRBV7-3; J: TRBJ1-6; size: .; D: .; CDR3: CASSLDPKGSPLHF; DNA: TGTGCCAGCAGCTTAGACCCGAAGGGCTCACCCCTCCACTTT
V: TRBV7-7; J: TRBJ2-1; size: few; D: .; CDR3: CASSPAPQAYNEQFF; DNA: TGTGCTAGCAGCCCCGCACCGCAAGCCTACAATGAGCAGTTCTTC
V: TRBV7-9; J: TRBJ2-7; size: .; D: .; CDR3: CASSWGQGDFYEQYF; DNA: TGTGCCAGCAGCTGGGGACAAGGAGATTTCTACGAGCAGTACTTC
V: TRBV20-1; J: TRBJ1-1; size: .; D: .; CDR3: CSARKARSATEAFF; DNA: TGCAGTGCTAGAAAGGCGAGATCGGCCACTGAAGCTTTCTTT
V: TRBV5-5; J: TRBJ1-5; size: many; D: TRBD1; CDR3: CASTLFPGQGGQPQHF; DNA: TGTGCCAGCACCCTTTTCCCGGGACAGGGCGGACAGCCCCAGCATTTT
V: TRBV20-1; J: TRBJ1-4; size: many; D: .; CDR3: CSAKQDNEKLFF; DNA: TGCAGTGCCAAACAGGACAATGAAAAACTGTTTTTT
V: TRBV29-1; J: TRBJ1-1; size: .; D: TRBD1; CDR3: CSVEQGLGTEAFF; DNA: TGCAGCGTCGAACAGGGGTTGGGCACTGAAGCTTTCTTT